This T cell receptor beta chain was documented in a study of T cells in Graves' hyperthyroidism and ophthalmopathy. TCR beta CDR3 sequences were amplified from RNA transcripts. The HTBI set primed first-round TCR CDR3 RT-PCR. TCRdb reprocessed the multiplex PCR reads via MiXCR and lists one record per CDR3 protein. The table records approximately 710,000 distinct CDR3 sequences, around 15% of them present only once. The sequence was obtained from a man aged 45-65 years with Graves' hyperthyroidism. The source material was blood.

The CDR3, as DNA: TGTGCCTGGAGCCCCCGGCCGGGACAGACAAGCACAGATACGCAGTATTTT. Its protein is CAWSPRPGQTSTDTQYF. The chain has TRBV30 and TRBJ2-3, with 7 nucleotides matching TRBD1. The CDR3 is made up of 17 amino acids. CDR1 and CDR2 from the germline V gene are GTSNPN and SVGIG (reference sequence). V shed 3 bases and J 0 bases; nucleotides not matched to a gene: 12.